These T cell receptor beta chains were read from a single sample in a study of blood T cell repertoires in COVID-19. Repertoires were generated with immunoSEQ multiplex PCR, while TCRdb's copy carries only in-frame clones and drops some. The profile covers 180,000 or so clones, with over 80% appearing a single time and approximately 12% taken by the ten largest. Input material: PBMCs or T cells enriched from blood (not recorded which). All receptors derive from a woman aged 55-70 years who had recovered from COVID-19. The CDR3 runs from the conserved cysteine through the conserved F or W. Each record gives: clone size, D gene, J gene, V gene, CDR3 protein, CDR3 DNA. D genes are given only for firm matches. For some rows the clone size is stated as once, few or many, or as a class when expanded; others skip it.

- - TRBJ2-7 TRBV5-1 CASSFLSSYEQYF TGCGCCAGCAGCTTCCTGAGCTCCTACGAGCAGTACTTC
- - TRBJ1-2 TRBV3-1/TRBV3-2 CASSPGGFGYTF TGTGCCAGCAGCCCGGGAGGGTTTGGCTACACCTTC
- - TRBJ1-1 TRBV7-2 CASRQTSNTEAFF TGTGCCAGCAGGCAGACATCGAACACTGAAGCTTTCTTT
- - TRBJ2-3 TRBV7-8 CASSRLVSDTQYF TGTGCCAGCAGCCGATTAGTTTCAGATACGCAGTATTTT
- - TRBJ2-7 TRBV19 CASSTKLGSSSYEQYF TGTGCCAGTAGCACCAAGCTGGGCTCGAGCTCCTACGAGCAGTACTTC
- TRBD1 TRBJ1-6 TRBV30 CALQPGQVNSPLHF TGTGCCTTACAACCGGGACAGGTGAATTCACCCCTCCACTTT
- - TRBJ1-1 TRBV20-1 CSASKAGSDTEAFF TGCAGTGCTAGTAAGGCCGGGTCCGACACTGAAGCTTTCTTT
once TRBD1 TRBJ2-1 TRBV5-1 CASSLGQGGPNEQFF TGCGCCAGCAGCTTGGGACAGGGGGGCCCAAATGAGCAGTTCTTC
- TRBD1 TRBJ2-2 TRBV3-1/TRBV3-2 CASSQGGTGRSGELFF TGTGCCAGCAGCCAAGGGGGGACAGGGAGGTCCGGGGAGCTGTTTTTT
- TRBD1 TRBJ1-1 TRBV23-1 CASSQYPFGQGHYMNTEAFF TGCGCCAGCAGTCAATATCCATTTGGACAGGGGCATTACATGAACACTGAAGCTTTCTTT
- TRBD2 TRBJ2-1 TRBV24-1 CATSKTSGGDEQFF TGTGCCACCAGTAAAACTAGCGGGGGCGATGAGCAGTTCTTC
- TRBD1 TRBJ2-5 TRBV5-4 CASSRGQGGYQETQYF TGTGCCAGCAGCCGGGGACAGGGAGGGTACCAAGAGACCCAGTACTTC
- - TRBJ1-1 TRBV12-3/TRBV12-4 CASSLGQRTFF TGTGCCAGCAGTCTCGGACAGAGGACTTTCTTT
- TRBD1 TRBJ2-1 TRBV18 CASSQGGQGLRSSYNEQFF TGTGCCAGCTCCCAAGGGGGACAGGGGTTACGGAGCTCCTACAATGAGCAGTTCTTC
few TRBD1 TRBJ1-6 TRBV11-2 CASSLGVAGGSSPLHF TGTGCCAGCAGCTTAGGGGTGGCAGGGGGCAGTTCACCCCTCCACTTT
- TRBD1 TRBJ1-2 TRBV27 CASSLTGGVYGYTF TGTGCCAGCAGCCTGACAGGGGGCGTCTATGGCTACACCTTC
- - TRBJ1-6 TRBV10-3 CAISEHRESNSPLHF TGTGCCATCAGTGAACACAGGGAGAGTAACTCACCCCTCCACTTT
- TRBD1 TRBJ2-5 TRBV7-9 CASSRQGTGQETQYF TGTGCCAGCAGCCGCCAGGGGACAGGCCAAGAGACCCAGTACTTC
- - TRBJ2-5 TRBV13 CASSLQARETQYF TGTGCCAGCAGCTTACAGGCCCGAGAGACCCAGTACTTC
few TRBD2 TRBJ2-2 TRBV4-1 CASSQMGLAVGELFF TGCGCCAGCAGCCAGATGGGACTAGCGGTCGGGGAGCTGTTTTTT
- - TRBJ2-1 TRBV3-1/TRBV3-2 CASSQGPSQNEQFF TGTGCCAGCAGCCAAGGCCCTAGCCAAAATGAGCAGTTCTTC
- - TRBJ1-1 TRBV6-1 CASSEARQAGNTEAFF TGTGCCAGCAGTGAAGCTCGGCAAGCAGGGAACACTGAAGCTTTCTTT
- TRBD1 TRBJ2-1 TRBV6-2/TRBV6-3 CASSTPTGRSYNEQFF TGTGCCAGCAGTACCCCGACAGGGCGCTCCTACAATGAGCAGTTCTTC
- - TRBJ2-7 TRBV2 CASSASGPPYEQYF TGTGCCAGCAGTGCCAGCGGGCCCCCCTACGAGCAGTACTTC
- - TRBJ2-1 TRBV5-1 CASSLTSHEQFF TGCGCCAGCAGCTTGACTAGTCATGAGCAGTTCTTC
- - TRBJ2-7 TRBV6-5 CATRRGGDYEQYF TGTGCCACCCGGAGGGGCGGAGACTACGAGCAGTACTTC
- TRBD2 TRBJ2-2 TRBV5-1 CASSTLAGDTGELFF TGCGCCAGCAGCACCTTGGCGGGGGACACCGGGGAGCTGTTTTTT
once - TRBJ2-2 TRBV5-1 CASSLGGFTGELFF TGCGCCAGCAGCTTAGGCGGGTTCACCGGGGAGCTGTTTTTT
- - TRBJ2-2 TRBV9 CASSVVSSAAGELFF TGTGCCAGCAGCGTTGTGTCTAGCGCGGCCGGGGAGCTGTTTTTT
- - TRBJ1-1 TRBV5-1 CASSGRGSGNTEAFF TGCGCCAGCAGCGGGAGGGGGTCTGGGAACACTGAAGCTTTCTTT
- - TRBJ2-5 TRBV7-8 CASSLGGMQETQYF TGTGCCAGCAGCTTAGGGGGCATGCAAGAGACCCAGTACTTC
- - TRBJ1-4 TRBV6-5 CASRDSWGANEKLFF TGTGCCAGCAGGGACAGTTGGGGAGCTAATGAAAAACTGTTTTTT
- - TRBJ1-5 TRBV16 CASSSRQGNQPQHF TGTGCCAGCAGTTCCCGGCAGGGCAATCAGCCCCAGCATTTT
- - TRBJ2-5 TRBV7-2 CASSLVGGETQYF TGTGCCAGCAGCTTAGTGGGGGGAGAGACCCAGTACTTC
- TRBD2 TRBJ2-1 TRBV6-5 CASSRGLARGNEQFF TGTGCCAGCAGCAGGGGACTAGCGAGAGGGAATGAGCAGTTCTTC
- - TRBJ1-1 TRBV28 CASSLTGPNTEAFF TGTGCCAGCAGTTTGACAGGCCCGAACACTGAAGCTTTCTTT
- - TRBJ2-6 TRBV3-1/TRBV3-2 CASSQGANSGANVLTF TGTGCCAGCAGCCAAGGCGCAAACTCTGGGGCCAACGTCCTGACTTTC
- TRBD1 TRBJ1-2 TRBV4-1 CASSQVQGADYGYTF TGCGCCAGCAGCCAAGTCCAGGGGGCTGACTATGGCTACACCTTC
- TRBD1 TRBJ2-1 TRBV18 CASSPNKEWDRVFHNEQFF TGTGCCAGCTCACCAAACAAAGAATGGGACAGGGTCTTTCACAATGAGCAGTTCTTC
- - TRBJ2-3 TRBV18 CASSPPAGDTQYF TGTGCCAGCTCACCACCCGCGGGAGATACGCAGTATTTT
few - TRBJ1-3 TRBV4-2 CASSRVNPGTTGNTIYF TGTGCCAGCAGCCGCGTGAACCCCGGGACTACTGGAAACACCATATATTTT
- TRBD1 TRBJ2-7 TRBV7-9 CASSPDEGQGTYEQYF TGTGCCAGCAGCCCCGACGAGGGACAGGGGACCTACGAGCAGTACTTC